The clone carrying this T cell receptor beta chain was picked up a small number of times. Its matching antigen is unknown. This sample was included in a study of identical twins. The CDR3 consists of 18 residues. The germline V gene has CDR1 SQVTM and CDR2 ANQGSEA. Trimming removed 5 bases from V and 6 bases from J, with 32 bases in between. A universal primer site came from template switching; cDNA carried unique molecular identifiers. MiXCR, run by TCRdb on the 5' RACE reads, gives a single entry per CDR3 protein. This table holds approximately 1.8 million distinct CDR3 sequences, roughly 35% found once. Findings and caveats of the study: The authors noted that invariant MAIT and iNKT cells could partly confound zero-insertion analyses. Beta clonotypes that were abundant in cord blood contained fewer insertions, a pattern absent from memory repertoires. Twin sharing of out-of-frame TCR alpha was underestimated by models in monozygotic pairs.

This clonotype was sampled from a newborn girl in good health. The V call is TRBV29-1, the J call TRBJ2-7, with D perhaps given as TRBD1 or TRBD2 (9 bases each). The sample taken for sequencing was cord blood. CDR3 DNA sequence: TGCAGCGTTTCGGGACAGGGAATATCCAGCGGGAGGATTCCCGAGCAGTACTTC. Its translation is CSVSGQGISSGRIPEQYF.